This TCR beta chain was captured by sequencing in a study of T cell responses to AZD1222 COVID-19 vaccine. Study-wide results and caveats: Clonal diversity was possibly underestimated, and the donors were mostly white British, with more females. Repertoire sampling occurred only after the peak T cell response.

Both about-4-week and about-12-week second-dose recipients were combined. As regards this clone: Its antigen remains unknown.

The germline V gene has CDR1 GTSNPN and CDR2 SVGIG (reference sequence). The CDR3 is made up of 12 amino acids. The V and J ends lost 5 bases and 0 bases respectively, with 5 bases between them. Data came from immunoSEQ multiplex PCR; TCRdb stores just in-frame clones and leaves some out. The repertoire holds fewer than 120,000 clones, approximately 94% seen once, with 2.5% to 3% in the top ten. The sequence came from an adult who received the AZD1222 COVID-19 vaccine. The chain is built from TRBV30 and TRBJ1-3; D is uncertain. The sequencing used peripheral blood, collected 28 days after the second AZD1222 dose. The CDR3 here is CAWRSSGNTIYF. The DNA of the CDR3 is TGTGCCTGGCGGAGCTCTGGAAACACCATATATTTT.